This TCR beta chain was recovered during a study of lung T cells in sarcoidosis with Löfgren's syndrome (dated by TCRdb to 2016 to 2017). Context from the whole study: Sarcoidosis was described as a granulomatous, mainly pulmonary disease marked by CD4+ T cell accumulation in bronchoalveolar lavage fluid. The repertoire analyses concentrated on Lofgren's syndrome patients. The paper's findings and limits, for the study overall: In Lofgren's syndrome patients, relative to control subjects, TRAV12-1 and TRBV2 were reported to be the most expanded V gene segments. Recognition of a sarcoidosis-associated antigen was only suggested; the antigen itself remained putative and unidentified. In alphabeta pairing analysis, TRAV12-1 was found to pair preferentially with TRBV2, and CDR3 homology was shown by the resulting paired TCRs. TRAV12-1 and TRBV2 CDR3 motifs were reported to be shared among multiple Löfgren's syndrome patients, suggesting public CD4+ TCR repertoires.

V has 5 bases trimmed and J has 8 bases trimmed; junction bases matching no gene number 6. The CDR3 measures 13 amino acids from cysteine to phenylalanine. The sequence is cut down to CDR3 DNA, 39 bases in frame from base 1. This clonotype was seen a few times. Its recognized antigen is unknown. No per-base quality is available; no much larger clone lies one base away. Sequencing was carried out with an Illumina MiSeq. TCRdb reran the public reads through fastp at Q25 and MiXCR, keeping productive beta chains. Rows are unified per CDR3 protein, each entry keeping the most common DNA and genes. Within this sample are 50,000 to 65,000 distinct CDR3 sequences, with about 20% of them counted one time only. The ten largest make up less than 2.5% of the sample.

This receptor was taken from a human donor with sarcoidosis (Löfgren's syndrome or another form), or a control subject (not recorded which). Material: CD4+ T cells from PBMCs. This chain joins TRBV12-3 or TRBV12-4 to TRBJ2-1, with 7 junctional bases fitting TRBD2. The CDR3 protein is CASSVSTSHEQFF. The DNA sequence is TGTGCCAGCAGTGTCTCGACTAGCCATGAGCAGTTCTTC.